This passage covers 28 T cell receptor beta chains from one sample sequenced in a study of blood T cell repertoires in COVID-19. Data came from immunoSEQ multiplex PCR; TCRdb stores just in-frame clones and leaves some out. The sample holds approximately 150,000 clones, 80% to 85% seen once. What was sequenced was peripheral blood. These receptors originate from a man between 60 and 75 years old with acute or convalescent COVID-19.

CDR3: CASRDRRNYGYTF. Written as DNA, the CDR3 is TGTGCCAGTCGGGACAGGAGAAACTATGGCTACACCTTC. V is TRBV19 and J is TRBJ1-2; TRBD1 matches 8 bases. The CDR3 covers 13 residues. CDR1 LNHDA and CDR2 SQIVND come from the germline V gene (reference sequence). The J segment lost 2 bases and the V segment lost 8 bases, leaving 4 bases of the junction unmatched.

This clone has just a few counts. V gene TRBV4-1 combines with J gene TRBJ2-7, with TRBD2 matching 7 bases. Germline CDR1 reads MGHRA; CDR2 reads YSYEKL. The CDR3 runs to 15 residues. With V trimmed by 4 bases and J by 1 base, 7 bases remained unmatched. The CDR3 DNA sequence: TGCGCCAGCAGCCCCAGCGGGGCGGAATCCTACGAGCAGTACTTC. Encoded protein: CASSPSGAESYEQYF.

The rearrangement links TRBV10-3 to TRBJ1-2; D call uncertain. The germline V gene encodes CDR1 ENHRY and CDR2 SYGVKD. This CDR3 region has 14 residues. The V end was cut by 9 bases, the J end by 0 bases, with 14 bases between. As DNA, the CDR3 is TGTGCCATTGGACGGGAGTTAGCTAACTATGGCTACACCTTC. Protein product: CAIGRELANYGYTF.

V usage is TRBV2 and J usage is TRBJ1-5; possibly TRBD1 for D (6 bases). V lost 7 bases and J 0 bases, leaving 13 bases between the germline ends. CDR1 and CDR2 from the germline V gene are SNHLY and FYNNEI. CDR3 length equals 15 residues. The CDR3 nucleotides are TGTGCCAGCACCAGGGACAACTATAGCAATCAGCCCCAGCATTTT. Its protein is CASTRDNYSNQPQHF.

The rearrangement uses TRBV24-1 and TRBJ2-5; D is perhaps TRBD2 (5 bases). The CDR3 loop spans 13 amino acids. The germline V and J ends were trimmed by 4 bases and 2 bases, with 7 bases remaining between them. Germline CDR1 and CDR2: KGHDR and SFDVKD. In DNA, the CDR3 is TGTGCCACCAGTGAGTCGGGGCAAGAGACCCAGTACTTC. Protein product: CATSESGQETQYF.

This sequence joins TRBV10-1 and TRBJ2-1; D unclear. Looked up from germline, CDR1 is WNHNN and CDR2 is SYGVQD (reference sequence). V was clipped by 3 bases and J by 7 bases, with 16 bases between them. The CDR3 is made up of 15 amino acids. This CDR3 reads CASSDTRNVKNEQFF. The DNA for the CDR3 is TGCGCCAGCAGTGATACGAGGAATGTGAAGAATGAGCAGTTCTTC.

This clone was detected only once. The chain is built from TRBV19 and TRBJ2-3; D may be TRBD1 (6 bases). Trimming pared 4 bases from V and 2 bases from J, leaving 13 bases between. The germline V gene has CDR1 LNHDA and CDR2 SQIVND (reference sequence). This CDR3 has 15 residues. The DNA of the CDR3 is TGTGCCAGTAGTACCTCCCTGGGGGCCACAGATACGCAGTATTTT. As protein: CASSTSLGATDTQYF.

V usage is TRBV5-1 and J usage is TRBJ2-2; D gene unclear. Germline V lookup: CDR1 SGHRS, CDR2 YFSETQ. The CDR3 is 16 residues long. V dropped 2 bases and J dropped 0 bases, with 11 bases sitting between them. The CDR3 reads CASSFTFATNTGELFF. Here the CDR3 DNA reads TGCGCCAGCAGCTTTACCTTTGCTACGAACACCGGGGAGCTGTTTTTT.

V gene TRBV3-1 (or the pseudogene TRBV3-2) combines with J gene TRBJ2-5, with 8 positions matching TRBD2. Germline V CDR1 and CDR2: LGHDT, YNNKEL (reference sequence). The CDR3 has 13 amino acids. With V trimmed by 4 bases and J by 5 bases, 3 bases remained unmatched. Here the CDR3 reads CASSRLASETQYF. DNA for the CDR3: TGTGCCAGCAGCCGACTAGCGAGTGAGACCCAGTACTTC.

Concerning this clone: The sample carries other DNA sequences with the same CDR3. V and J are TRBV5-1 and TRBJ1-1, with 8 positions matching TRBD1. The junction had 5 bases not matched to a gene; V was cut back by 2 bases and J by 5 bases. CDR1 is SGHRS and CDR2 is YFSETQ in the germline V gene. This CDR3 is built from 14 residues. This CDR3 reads CASSLGQGGTEAFF. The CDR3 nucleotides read TGCGCCAGCAGCTTAGGACAGGGTGGGACTGAAGCTTTCTTT.

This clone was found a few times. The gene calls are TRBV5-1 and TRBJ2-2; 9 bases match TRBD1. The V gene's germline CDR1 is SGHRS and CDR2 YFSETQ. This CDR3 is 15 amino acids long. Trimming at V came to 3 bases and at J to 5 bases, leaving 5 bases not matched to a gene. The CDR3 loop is CASSSAGTGTGELFF. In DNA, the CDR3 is TGCGCCAGCAGCTCTGCCGGGACAGGGACCGGGGAGCTGTTTTTT. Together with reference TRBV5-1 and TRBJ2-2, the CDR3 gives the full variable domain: KAGVTQTPRYLIKTRGQQVTLSCSPISGHRSVSWYQQTPGQGLQFLFEYFSETQRNKGNFPGRFSGRQFSNSRSEMNVSTLELGDSALYLCASSSAGTGTGELFFGEGSRLTVL.

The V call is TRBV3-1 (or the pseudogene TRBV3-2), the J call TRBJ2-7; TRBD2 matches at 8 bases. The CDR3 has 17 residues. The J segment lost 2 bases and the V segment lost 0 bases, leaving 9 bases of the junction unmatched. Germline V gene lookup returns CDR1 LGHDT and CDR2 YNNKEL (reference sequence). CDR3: CASSQDTGGPVTYEQYF. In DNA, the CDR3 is TGTGCCAGCAGCCAAGATACGGGAGGGCCGGTAACCTACGAGCAGTACTTC.

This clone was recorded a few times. The CDR3 region has the DNA TGTGCCAGCCAAAAACCCTTGGACAGGTCCTATAATTCACCCCTCCACTTT. It is translated as CASQKPLDRSYNSPLHF. The chain has TRBV5-5 and TRBJ1-6; 7 nucleotides line up with TRBD1. V was clipped by 7 bases and J by 1 base; unmatched bases: 11. CDR3 size: 17 residues. Germline loops: CDR1 SGHKS, CDR2 YYEKEE (reference sequence).

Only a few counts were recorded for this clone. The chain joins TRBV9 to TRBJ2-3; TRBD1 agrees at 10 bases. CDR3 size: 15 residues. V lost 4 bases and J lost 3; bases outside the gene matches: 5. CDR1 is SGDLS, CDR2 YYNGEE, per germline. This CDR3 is CASSRGTGDTDTQYF. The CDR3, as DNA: TGTGCCAGCAGCCGTGGGACAGGGGATACAGATACGCAGTATTTT.

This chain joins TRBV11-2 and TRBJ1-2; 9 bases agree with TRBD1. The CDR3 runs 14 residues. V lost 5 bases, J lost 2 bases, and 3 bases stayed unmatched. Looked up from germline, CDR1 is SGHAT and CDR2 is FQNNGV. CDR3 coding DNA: TGTGCCAGCAGCAAGGGGACAGGGAACTATGGCTACACCTTC. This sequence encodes CASSKGTGNYGYTF.

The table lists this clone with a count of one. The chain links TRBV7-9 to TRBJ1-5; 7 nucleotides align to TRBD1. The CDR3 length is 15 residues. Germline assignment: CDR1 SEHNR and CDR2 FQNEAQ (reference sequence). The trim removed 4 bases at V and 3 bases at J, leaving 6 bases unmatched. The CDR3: CASSSDRENNQPQHF. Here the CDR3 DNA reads TGTGCCAGCAGCTCAGACAGGGAGAACAATCAGCCCCAGCATTTT.

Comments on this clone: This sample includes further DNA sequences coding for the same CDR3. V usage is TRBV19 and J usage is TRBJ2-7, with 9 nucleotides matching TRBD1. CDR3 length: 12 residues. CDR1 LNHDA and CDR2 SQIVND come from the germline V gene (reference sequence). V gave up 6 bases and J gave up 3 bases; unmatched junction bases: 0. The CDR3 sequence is CASRDRGYEQYF. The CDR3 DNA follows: TGTGCCAGTAGGGACAGGGGCTACGAGCAGTACTTC.

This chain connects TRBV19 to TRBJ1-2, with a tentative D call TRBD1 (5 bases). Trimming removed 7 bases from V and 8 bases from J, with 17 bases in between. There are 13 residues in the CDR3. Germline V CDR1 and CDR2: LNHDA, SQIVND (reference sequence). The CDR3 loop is CASKPQGLHGYTF. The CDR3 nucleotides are TGTGCCAGTAAACCCCAGGGTCTGCACGGCTACACCTTC.

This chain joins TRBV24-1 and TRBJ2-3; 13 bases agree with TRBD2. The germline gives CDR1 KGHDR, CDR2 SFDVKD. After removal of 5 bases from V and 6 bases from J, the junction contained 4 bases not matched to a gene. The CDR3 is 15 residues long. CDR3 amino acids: CATSGLAGGVDTQYF. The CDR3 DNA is TGTGCCACCAGTGGACTAGCGGGGGGAGTCGATACGCAGTATTTT.

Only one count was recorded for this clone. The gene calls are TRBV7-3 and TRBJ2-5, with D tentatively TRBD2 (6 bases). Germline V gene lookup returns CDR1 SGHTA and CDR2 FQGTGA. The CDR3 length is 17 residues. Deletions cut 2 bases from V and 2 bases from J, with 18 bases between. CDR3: CASSLGVAGTSQETQYF. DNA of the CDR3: TGTGCCAGCAGCTTAGGGGTGGCGGGGACGTCACAAGAGACCCAGTACTTC.

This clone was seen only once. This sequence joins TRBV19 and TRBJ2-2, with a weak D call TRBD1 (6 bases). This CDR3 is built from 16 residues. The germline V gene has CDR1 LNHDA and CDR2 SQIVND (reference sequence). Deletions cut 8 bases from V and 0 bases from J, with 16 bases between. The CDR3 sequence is CASQLARTANTGELFF. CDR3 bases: TGTGCCAGTCAATTGGCGAGGACAGCGAACACCGGGGAGCTGTTTTTT.

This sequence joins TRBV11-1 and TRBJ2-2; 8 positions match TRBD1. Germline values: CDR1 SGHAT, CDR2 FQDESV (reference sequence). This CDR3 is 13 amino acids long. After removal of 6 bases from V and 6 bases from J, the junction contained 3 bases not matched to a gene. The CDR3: CASRDRVAGELFF. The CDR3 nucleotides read TGTGCCAGCAGGGACAGGGTGGCCGGGGAGCTGTTTTTT.

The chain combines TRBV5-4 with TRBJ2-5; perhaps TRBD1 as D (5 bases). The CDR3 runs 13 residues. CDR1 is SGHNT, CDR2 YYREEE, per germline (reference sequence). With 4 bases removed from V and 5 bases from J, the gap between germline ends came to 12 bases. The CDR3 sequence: CASSEAGWETQYF. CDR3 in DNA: TGTGCCAGCAGCGAGGCAGGGTGGGAGACCCAGTACTTC.

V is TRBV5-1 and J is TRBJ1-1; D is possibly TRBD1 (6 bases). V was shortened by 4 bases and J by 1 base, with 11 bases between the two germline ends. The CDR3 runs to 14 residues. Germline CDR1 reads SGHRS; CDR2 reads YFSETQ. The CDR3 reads CASSPDSRNTEAFF. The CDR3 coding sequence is TGCGCCAGCAGCCCGGACAGTCGGAACACTGAAGCTTTCTTT.

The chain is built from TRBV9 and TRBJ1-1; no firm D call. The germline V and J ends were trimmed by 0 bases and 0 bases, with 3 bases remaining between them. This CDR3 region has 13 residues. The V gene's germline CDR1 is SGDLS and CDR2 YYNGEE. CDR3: CASSVAVNTEAFF. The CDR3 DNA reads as TGTGCCAGCAGCGTAGCGGTGAACACTGAAGCTTTCTTT.

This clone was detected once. The CDR3 DNA reads TGTGCCAGCAGTAGAGAACGGGGTGAAAAACTGTTTTTT. It codes for CASSRERGEKLFF. V and J are TRBV2 and TRBJ1-4; D is uncertain. V was clipped by 5 bases and J by 7 bases, with 11 bases between them. The CDR3 loop spans 13 amino acids. Germline V gene data show CDR1 as SNHLY and CDR2 as FYNNEI.

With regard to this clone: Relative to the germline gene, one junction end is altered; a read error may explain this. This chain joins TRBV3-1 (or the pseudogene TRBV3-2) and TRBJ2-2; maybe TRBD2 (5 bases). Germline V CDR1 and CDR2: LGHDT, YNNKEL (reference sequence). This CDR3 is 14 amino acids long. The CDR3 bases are TGTGCCAGCAGCCAAGATGTGAGGGCCGGGGAGCTGCTTTTT. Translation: CASSQDVRAGELLF.

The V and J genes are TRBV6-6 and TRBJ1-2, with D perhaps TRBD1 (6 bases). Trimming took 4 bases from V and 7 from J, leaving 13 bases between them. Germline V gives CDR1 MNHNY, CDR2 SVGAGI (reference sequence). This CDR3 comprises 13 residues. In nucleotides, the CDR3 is TGTGCCAGCAGTTCCCAGGGGTGGAGTGGCTACACCTTC. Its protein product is CASSSQGWSGYTF.